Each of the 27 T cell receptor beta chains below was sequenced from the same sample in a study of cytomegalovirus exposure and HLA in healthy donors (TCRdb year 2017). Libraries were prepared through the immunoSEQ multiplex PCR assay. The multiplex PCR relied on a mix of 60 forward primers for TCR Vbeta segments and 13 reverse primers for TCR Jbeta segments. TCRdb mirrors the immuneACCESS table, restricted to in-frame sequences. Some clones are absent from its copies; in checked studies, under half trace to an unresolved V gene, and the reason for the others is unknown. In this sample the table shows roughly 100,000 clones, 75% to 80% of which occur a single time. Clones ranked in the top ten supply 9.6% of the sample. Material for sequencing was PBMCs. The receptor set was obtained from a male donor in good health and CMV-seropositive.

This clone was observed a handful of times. CDR3 DNA: TGTGCCATCAGCGGGGACCAAGAGACCCAGTACTTC. Translated: CAISGDQETQYF. The rearrangement joins TRBV10-3 to TRBJ2-5; D possibly corresponds to TRBD2 (5 bases). The CDR3 totals 12 residues. Germline lookup yields CDR1 ENHRY and CDR2 SYGVKD. V was cut by 6 bases and J by 0 bases, with 5 bases left in between.

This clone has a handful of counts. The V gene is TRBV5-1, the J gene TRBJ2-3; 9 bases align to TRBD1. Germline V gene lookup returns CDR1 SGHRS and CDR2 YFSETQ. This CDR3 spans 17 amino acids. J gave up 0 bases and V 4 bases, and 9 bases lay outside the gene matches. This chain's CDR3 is CASSPPPGQGSTDTQYF. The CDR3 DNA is TGCGCCAGCAGCCCCCCCCCGGGACAGGGAAGCACAGATACGCAGTATTTT. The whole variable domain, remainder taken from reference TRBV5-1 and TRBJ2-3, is KAGVTQTPRYLIKTRGQQVTLSCSPISGHRSVSWYQQTPGQGLQFLFEYFSETQRNKGNFPGRFSGRQFSNSRSEMNVSTLELGDSALYLCASSPPPGQGSTDTQYFGPGTRLTVL.

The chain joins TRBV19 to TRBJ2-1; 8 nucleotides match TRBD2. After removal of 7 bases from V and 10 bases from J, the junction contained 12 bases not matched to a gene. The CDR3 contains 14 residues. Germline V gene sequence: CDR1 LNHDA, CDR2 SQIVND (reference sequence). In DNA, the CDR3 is TGTGCCAGTAACCCGGGACTAGGTCTGAACGAGCAGTTCTTC. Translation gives CASNPGLGLNEQFF.

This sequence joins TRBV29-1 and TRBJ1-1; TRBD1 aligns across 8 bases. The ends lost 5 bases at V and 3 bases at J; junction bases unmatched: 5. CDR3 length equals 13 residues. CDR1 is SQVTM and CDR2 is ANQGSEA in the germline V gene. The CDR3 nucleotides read TGCAGCGTTCCAGGGGGCTACGACACTGAAGCTTTCTTT. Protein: CSVPGGYDTEAFF.

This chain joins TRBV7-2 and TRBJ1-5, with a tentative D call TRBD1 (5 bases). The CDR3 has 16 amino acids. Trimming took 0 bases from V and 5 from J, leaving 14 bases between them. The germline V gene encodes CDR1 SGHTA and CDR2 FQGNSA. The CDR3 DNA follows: TGTGCCAGCAGCTTAGCCGTGGGGCAGGGCGATCAGCCCCAGCATTTT. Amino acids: CASSLAVGQGDQPQHF. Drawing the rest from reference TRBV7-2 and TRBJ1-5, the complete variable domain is GAGVSQSPSNKVTEKGKDVELRCDPISGHTALYWYRQSLGQGLEFLIYFQGNSAPDKSGLPSDRFSAERTGGSVSTLTIQRTQQEDSAVYLCASSLAVGQGDQPQHFGDGTRLSIL.

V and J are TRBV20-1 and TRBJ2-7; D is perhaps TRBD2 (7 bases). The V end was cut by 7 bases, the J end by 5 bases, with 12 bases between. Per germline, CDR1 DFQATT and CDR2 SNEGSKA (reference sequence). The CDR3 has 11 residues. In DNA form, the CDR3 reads TGCAGTGGAGGAGGGGGGGACGAGCAGTACTTC. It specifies CSGGGGDEQYF.

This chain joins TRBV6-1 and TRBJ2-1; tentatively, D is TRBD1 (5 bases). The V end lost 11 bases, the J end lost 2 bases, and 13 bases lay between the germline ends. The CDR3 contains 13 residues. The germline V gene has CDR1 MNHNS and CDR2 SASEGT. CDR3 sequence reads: CAGLRGTYNEQFF. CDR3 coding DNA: TGTGCCGGCCTTAGGGGCACCTACAATGAGCAGTTCTTC.

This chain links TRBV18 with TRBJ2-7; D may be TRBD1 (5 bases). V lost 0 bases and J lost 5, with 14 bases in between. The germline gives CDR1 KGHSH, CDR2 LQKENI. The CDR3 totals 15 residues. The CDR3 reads CASSPPVSGSNEQYF. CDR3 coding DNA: TGTGCCAGCTCACCACCGGTTTCAGGGTCGAACGAGCAGTACTTC.

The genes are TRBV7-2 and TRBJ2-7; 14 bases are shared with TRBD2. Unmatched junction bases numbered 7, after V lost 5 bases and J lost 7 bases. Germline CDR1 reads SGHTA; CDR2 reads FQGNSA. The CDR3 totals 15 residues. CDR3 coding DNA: TGTGCCAGCAGCCAAGGGACTAGCGGGGGCGGGGAGCAGTACTTC. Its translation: CASSQGTSGGGEQYF.

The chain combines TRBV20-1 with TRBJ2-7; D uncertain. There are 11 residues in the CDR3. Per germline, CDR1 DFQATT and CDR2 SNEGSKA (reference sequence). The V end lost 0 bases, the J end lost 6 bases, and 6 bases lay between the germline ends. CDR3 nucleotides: TGCAGTGCTAGAGAGATGGCCGAGCAGTACTTC. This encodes CSAREMAEQYF.

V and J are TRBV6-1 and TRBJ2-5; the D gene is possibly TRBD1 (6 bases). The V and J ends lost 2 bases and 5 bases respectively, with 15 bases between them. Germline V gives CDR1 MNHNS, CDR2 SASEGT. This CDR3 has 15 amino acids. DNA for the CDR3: TGTGCCAGCAGTGAATCGTGGGGGCTGGGTGAGACCCAGTACTTC. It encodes CASSESWGLGETQYF.

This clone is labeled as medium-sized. The CDR3 bases are TGCGCCAGCAGCCAAGGACTAGTCGGGAGAGCAGATACGCAGTATTTT. Amino acids: CASSQGLVGRADTQYF. This chain joins TRBV4-3 and TRBJ2-3; D is possibly TRBD2 (6 bases). CDR1 and CDR2 from the germline V gene are LGHNA and YSLEER. Trimming took off 1 base at V and 4 bases at J, with 15 bases between the two ends. This CDR3 has 16 amino acids.

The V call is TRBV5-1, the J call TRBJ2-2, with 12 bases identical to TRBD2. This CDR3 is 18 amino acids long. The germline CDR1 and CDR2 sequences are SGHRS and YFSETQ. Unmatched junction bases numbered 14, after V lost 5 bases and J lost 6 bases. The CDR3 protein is CASRPPGLAGSGAGELFF. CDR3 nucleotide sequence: TGCGCCAGCAGGCCTCCCGGACTAGCGGGATCAGGCGCCGGGGAGCTGTTTTTT.

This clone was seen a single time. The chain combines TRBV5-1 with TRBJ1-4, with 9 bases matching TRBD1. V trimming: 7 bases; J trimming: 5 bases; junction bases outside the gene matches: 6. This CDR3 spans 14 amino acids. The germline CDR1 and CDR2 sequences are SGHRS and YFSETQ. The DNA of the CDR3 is TGCGCCAGCGGACAGGGACAGGGCAATGAAAAACTGTTTTTT. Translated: CASGQGQGNEKLFF.

The CDR3 bases are TGTGCCAGCAGCCAAGATGCAGGTGGCCCCTACGAGCAGTACTTC. It codes for CASSQDAGGPYEQYF. The V call is TRBV4-2, the J call TRBJ2-7; D gene unclear. Germline lookup yields CDR1 LGHNA and CDR2 YNFKEQ. Trimming left V 0 bases short and J 2 bases short, with 11 bases between. This CDR3 has 15 amino acids.

CDR3 sequence (DNA): TGTGCCAGCAGCCCCTGGGGGGGTTACGAGCAGTACTTC. Translating gives CASSPWGGYEQYF. V usage is TRBV7-2 and J usage is TRBJ2-7, with 7 nucleotides matching TRBD2. Germline V gene data show CDR1 as SGHTA and CDR2 as FQGNSA. The J segment lost 4 bases and the V segment lost 5 bases, leaving 5 bases of the junction unmatched. This CDR3 comprises 13 residues.

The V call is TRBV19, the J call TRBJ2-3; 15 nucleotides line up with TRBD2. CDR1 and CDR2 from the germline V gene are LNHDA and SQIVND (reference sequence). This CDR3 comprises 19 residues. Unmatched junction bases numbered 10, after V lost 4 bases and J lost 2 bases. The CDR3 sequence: CASSNPGGLAGGHTDTQYF. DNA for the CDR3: TGTGCCAGTAGTAACCCCGGGGGACTAGCGGGAGGCCACACAGATACGCAGTATTTT.

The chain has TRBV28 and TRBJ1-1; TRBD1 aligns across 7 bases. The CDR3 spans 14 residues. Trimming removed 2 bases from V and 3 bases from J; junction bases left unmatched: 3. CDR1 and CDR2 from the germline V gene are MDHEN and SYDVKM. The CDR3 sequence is CASSLADRDTEAFF. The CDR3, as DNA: TGTGCCAGCAGTTTAGCTGACAGGGACACTGAAGCTTTCTTT.

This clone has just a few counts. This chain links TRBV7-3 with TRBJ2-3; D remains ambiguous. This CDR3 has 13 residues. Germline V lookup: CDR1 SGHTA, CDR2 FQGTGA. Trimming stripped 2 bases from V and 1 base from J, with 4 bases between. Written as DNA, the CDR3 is TGTGCCAGCAGCTTACCGGGCACAGATACGCAGTATTTT. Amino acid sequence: CASSLPGTDTQYF. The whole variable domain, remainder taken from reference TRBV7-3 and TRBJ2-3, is GAGVSQTPSNKVTEKGKYVELRCDPISGHTALYWYRQSLGQGPEFLIYFQGTGAADDSGLPNDRFFAVRPEGSVSTLKIQRTERGDSAVYLCASSLPGTDTQYFGPGTRLTVL.

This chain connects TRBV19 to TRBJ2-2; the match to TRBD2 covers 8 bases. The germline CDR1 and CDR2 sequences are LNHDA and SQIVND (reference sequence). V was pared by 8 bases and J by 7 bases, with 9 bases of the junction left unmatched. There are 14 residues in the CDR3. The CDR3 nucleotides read TGTGCCAGTTCTAGCGGGCCCAACTTCGGGGAGCTGTTTTTT. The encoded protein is CASSSGPNFGELFF.

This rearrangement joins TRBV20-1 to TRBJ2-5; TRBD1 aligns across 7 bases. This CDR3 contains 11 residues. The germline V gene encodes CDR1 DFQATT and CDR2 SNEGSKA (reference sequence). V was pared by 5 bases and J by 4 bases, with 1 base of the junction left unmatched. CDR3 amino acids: CSAHRGETQYF. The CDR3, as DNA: TGCAGTGCTCACAGGGGAGAGACCCAGTACTTC.

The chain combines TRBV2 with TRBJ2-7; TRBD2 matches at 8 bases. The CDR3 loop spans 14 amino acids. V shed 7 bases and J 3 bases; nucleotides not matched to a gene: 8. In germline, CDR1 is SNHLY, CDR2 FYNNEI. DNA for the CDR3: TGTGCCAGCAAGCCTTCGGGGGGGATCTACGAGCAGTACTTC. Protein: CASKPSGGIYEQYF.

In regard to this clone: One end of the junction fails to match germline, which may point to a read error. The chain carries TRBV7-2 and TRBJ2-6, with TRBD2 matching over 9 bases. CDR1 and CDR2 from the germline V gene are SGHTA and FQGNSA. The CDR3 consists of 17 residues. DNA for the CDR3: TGTGCCAGCTCCAGGGCTAGCGGGAACTCTGGGGCCAACGGCCTGACTTTC. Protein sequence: CASSRASGNSGANGLTF.

CDR3 coding DNA: TGTGCCAGCAGTGGGGGACAGGGGATTCCCGGCGAGCAGTACTTC. This codes for CASSGGQGIPGEQYF. The chain joins TRBV2 to TRBJ2-7, with 10 bases lining up with TRBD1. Trimming cost V 4 bases and J 6 bases; bases outside gene matches: 9. The CDR3 extends over 15 amino acids. Looked up from germline, CDR1 is SNHLY and CDR2 is FYNNEI. Combining the CDR3 with reference TRBV2 and TRBJ2-7 gives the whole variable domain EPEVTQTPSHQVTQMGQEVILRCVPISNHLYFYWYRQILGQKVEFLVSFYNNEISEKSEIFDDQFSVERPDGSNFTLKIRSTKLEDSAMYFCASSGGQGIPGEQYFGPGTRLTVT.

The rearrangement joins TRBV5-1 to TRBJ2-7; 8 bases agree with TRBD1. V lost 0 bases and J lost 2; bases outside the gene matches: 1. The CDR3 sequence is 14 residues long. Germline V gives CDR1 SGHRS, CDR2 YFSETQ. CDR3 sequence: CASSLGTGTYEQYF. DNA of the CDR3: TGCGCCAGCAGCTTGGGGACAGGGACCTACGAGCAGTACTTC.

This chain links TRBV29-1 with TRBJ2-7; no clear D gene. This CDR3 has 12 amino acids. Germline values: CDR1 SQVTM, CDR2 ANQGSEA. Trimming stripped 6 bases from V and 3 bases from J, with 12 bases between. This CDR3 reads CSVTYFDYEQYF. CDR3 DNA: TGCAGCGTCACATATTTTGACTACGAGCAGTACTTC.

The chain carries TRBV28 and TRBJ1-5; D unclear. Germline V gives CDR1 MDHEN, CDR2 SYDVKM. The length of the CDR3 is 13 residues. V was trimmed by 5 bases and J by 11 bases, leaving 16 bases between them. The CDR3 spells CASSPTLVESQHF. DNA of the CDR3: TGTGCCAGCAGTCCTACTCTGGTGGAGTCCCAGCATTTT.